This T cell receptor (beta chain) was recorded in a study of T cell responses to AZD1222 COVID-19 vaccine. Points from the study as a whole: Regions left unmutated in variants are reportedly the target of nearly half of spike-specific TCRs. Spike-specific TCR breadth and depth went up after people got two AZD1222 doses. There were repertoire samples only from the period after the peak T cell response. AZD1222 recipients seropositive at baseline numbered only six or seven.

As for this clone: Its antigen is not identified.

Clones were sequenced by immunoSEQ multiplex PCR, and TCRdb holds only the in-frame ones, with some missing. The sample has 80,000 or so clones, approximately 90% seen once. The CDR3 totals 12 residues. The V end lost 1 base, the J end lost 2 bases, and 1 base lay between the germline ends. Looked up from germline, CDR1 is SGHVS and CDR2 is FQNEAQ. The sequence came from an adult in good health. Specimen: peripheral blood, collected on day 0 of AZD1222 vaccination. The chain combines TRBV7-8 with TRBJ2-3; D gene ambiguous. CDR3 sequence: CASSLDTDTQYF. In DNA, the CDR3 is TGTGCCAGCAGCTTAGACACAGATACGCAGTATTTT.